These T cell receptor beta chains were read from a single sample in a study of blood T cell repertoires in COVID-19. Sequenced by immunoSEQ multiplex PCR; TCRdb stores in-frame clones only, minus some. The table lists some 210,000 clones, 81% of them singletons. Sequencing was carried out using PBMCs or T cells enriched from blood (not recorded which). All receptors come from a man aged 35 to 55 who had recovered from COVID-19. Both conserved end residues are part of each CDR3. The D gene is left open where the match is weak. Size is stated for part of the rows, as once, few or many counts, or as a class when the clone is expanded.

j_call: TRBJ2-3
clone_size: once
v_call: TRBV9
d_call: NA
cdr3_aa: CASSVRGDGTDTQYF
cdr3_nt: TGTGCCAGCAGCGTACGGGGTGACGGCACAGATACGCAGTATTTT

j_call: TRBJ1-3
clone_size: NA
v_call: TRBV4-2
d_call: NA
cdr3_aa: CASSQQIQSGNTIYF
cdr3_nt: TGTGCCAGCAGCCAACAAATCCAGTCTGGAAACACCATATATTTT

j_call: TRBJ2-7
clone_size: NA
v_call: TRBV11-2
d_call: TRBD1
cdr3_aa: CASSPRKDRLYEQYF
cdr3_nt: TGTGCCAGCAGCCCCAGGAAGGACAGGCTCTACGAGCAGTACTTC

j_call: TRBJ2-1
clone_size: once
v_call: TRBV7-9
d_call: TRBD2
cdr3_aa: CASSNRLADEQFF
cdr3_nt: TGTGCCAGCAGCAACAGACTAGCAGATGAGCAGTTCTTC

j_call: TRBJ1-5
clone_size: NA
v_call: TRBV11-2
d_call: TRBD1
cdr3_aa: CASAAGGNNQPQHF
cdr3_nt: TGTGCCAGTGCAGCAGGGGGGAACAATCAGCCCCAGCATTTT

j_call: TRBJ1-1
clone_size: NA
v_call: TRBV18
d_call: NA
cdr3_aa: CASSPPSGVGDTEAFF
cdr3_nt: TGTGCCAGCTCACCACCGAGCGGGGTGGGGGACACTGAAGCTTTCTTT

j_call: TRBJ1-3
clone_size: NA
v_call: TRBV5-6
d_call: NA
cdr3_aa: CASRPHSGNTIYF
cdr3_nt: TGTGCCAGCAGACCACACTCTGGAAACACCATATATTTT

j_call: TRBJ1-3
clone_size: NA
v_call: TRBV7-9
d_call: NA
cdr3_aa: CASSFGGRGNTIYF
cdr3_nt: TGTGCCAGCAGCTTTGGAGGGCGGGGAAACACCATATATTTT

j_call: TRBJ2-1
clone_size: once
v_call: TRBV4-2
d_call: TRBD2
cdr3_aa: CASSRRSGMYNEQFF
cdr3_nt: TGTGCCAGCAGCCGACGTAGCGGGATGTACAATGAGCAGTTCTTC

j_call: TRBJ1-6
clone_size: few
v_call: TRBV18
d_call: TRBD1
cdr3_aa: CASSSNRGYRNSPLHF
cdr3_nt: TGTGCCAGCTCATCAAACAGGGGGTATAGGAATTCACCCCTCCACTTT